Below, 8 T cell receptor beta chains from the same sample are listed, as sequenced in a study of cytomegalovirus exposure and HLA in healthy donors. PCR amplification relied on 60 Vbeta primers (plus 13 Jbeta primers). Assay used: immunoSEQ multiplex PCR; TCRdb lists only in-frame clones, some missing. The table records 150,000 or so clones, 60% to 80% of them present only once. Source material: PBMCs. These receptors were taken from a woman aged 50 to 60 in good health and CMV-seropositive.

This clone was seen once. The rearrangement uses TRBV10-2 and TRBJ1-2, with TRBD1 matching 8 bases. The CDR3 runs 16 residues. V trimming: 6 bases; J trimming: 4 bases; junction bases outside the gene matches: 13. Germline CDR1 and CDR2: WSHSY and SAAADI. This CDR3 is CASSDRWDRSPYGYTF. The CDR3 DNA is TGCGCCAGCAGCGACCGGTGGGACAGGTCTCCCTATGGCTACACCTTC.

This clone appeared once. The chain employs TRBV7-8 and TRBJ2-7; 11 bases line up with TRBD2. Germline trimming cut 4 bases from V and 2 bases from J; bases unmatched to any gene: 7. The CDR3 loop spans 16 amino acids. Germline V gene lookup returns CDR1 SGHVS and CDR2 FQNEAQ. This CDR3 reads CASSWSGLAVTYEQYF. The CDR3, as DNA: TGTGCCAGCAGCTGGTCGGGACTAGCGGTTACCTACGAGCAGTACTTC. The variable domain in full, with the rest retrieved from reference TRBV7-8 and TRBJ2-7, is GAGVSQSPRYKVAKRGQDVALRCDPISGHVSLFWYQQALGQGPEFLTYFQNEAQLDKSGLPSDRFFAERPEGSVSTLKIQRTQQEDSAVYLCASSWSGLAVTYEQYFGPGTRLTVT.

The chain is built from TRBV28 and TRBJ1-1; possible D gene TRBD1, 6 bases. The CDR3 spans 16 residues. V was trimmed by 10 bases and J by 1 base, leaving 22 bases between them. Germline CDR1 reads MDHEN; CDR2 reads SYDVKM. The CDR3 loop reads CATLLGAGRGNTEAFF. The CDR3 DNA sequence: TGTGCCACTTTATTGGGGGCAGGGAGAGGGAACACTGAAGCTTTCTTT. The variable domain in full, with the rest retrieved from reference TRBV28 and TRBJ1-1, is DVKVTQSSRYLVKRTGEKVFLECVQDMDHENMFWYRQDPGLGLRLIYFSYDVKMKEKGDIPEGYSVSREKKERFSLILESASTNQTSMYLCATLLGAGRGNTEAFFGQGTRLTVV.

The chain has TRBV2 and TRBJ1-5, with TRBD1 matching over 9 bases. The germline V gene encodes CDR1 SNHLY and CDR2 FYNNEI. The trim removed 6 bases at V and 7 bases at J, leaving 7 bases unmatched. This CDR3 comprises 14 residues. This CDR3 reads CASSAGTGMQPQHF. Written as DNA, the CDR3 is TGTGCCAGCAGCGCCGGGACAGGGATGCAGCCCCAGCATTTT.

V and J are TRBV28 and TRBJ1-5; no clear D gene. This CDR3 is 10 amino acids long. Germline V lookup: CDR1 MDHEN, CDR2 SYDVKM. V lost 2 bases, J lost 9 bases, and 2 bases lay in between. CDR3 sequence (DNA): TGTGCCAGCAGTTTACGGCCCCAGCATTTT. Translated, it gives CASSLRPQHF.

The rearrangement joins TRBV7-9 to TRBJ2-3, with 7 bases lining up with TRBD1. Germline assignment: CDR1 SEHNR and CDR2 FQNEAQ (reference sequence). This CDR3 comprises 16 residues. The V and J ends lost 5 bases and 0 bases, in that order; junction bases with no gene match: 8. The CDR3 DNA reads as TGTGCCAGCAGCGGGGCAGGGGGATCTAGCACAGATACGCAGTATTTT. As protein: CASSGAGGSSTDTQYF. The full variable domain, its missing parts supplied by reference TRBV7-9 and TRBJ2-3, is DTGVSQNPRHKITKRGQNVTFRCDPISEHNRLYWYRQTLGQGPEFLTYFQNEAQLEKSRLLSDRFSAERPKGSFSTLEIQRTEQGDSAMYLCASSGAGGSSTDTQYFGPGTRLTVL.

In regard to this clone: At one boundary the junction diverges from the germline segment, which might be a read error. J is TRBJ2-7 and V is TRBV2; D gene unclear. CDR1 and CDR2 from the germline V gene are SNHLY and FYNNEI. The CDR3 extends over 13 amino acids. CDR3 sequence (DNA): TGTGCCAGCAGCGAAGGTACCGCGTATGAGCAGTACTTC. Amino acid sequence: CASSEGTAYEQYF.

V usage is TRBV28 and J usage is TRBJ1-2, with D possibly matching TRBD1 (5 bases). The CDR3 runs to 14 residues. Trimming took off 1 base at V and 5 bases at J, with 11 bases between the two ends. Germline values: CDR1 MDHEN, CDR2 SYDVKM. Here the CDR3 reads CASSLFYPGYGYTF. In nucleotides, the CDR3 is TGTGCCAGCAGTTTATTCTACCCAGGGTATGGCTACACCTTC.